These T cell receptor beta chains were read from a single sample in a study of OX40 agonist ivuxolimab in advanced cancers. This table comes from immunoSEQ multiplex PCR, and its TCRdb copy is limited to in-frame clones, with some not included. Found here are about 53,000 clones, roughly 84% of them singletons; the top ten hold 4.5% to 5.5%. The material was CD4+ or CD8+ T cells sorted from blood, obtained in a trial of the OX40 agonist ivuxolimab. Source of these receptors: an adult with an advanced solid tumor such as melanoma, head and neck, liver or kidney cancer. Both conserved end residues are part of each CDR3. The order of the fields is CDR3 DNA, CDR3 protein, J gene, clone size, V gene, D gene. The D gene is left open where the match is weak. The listing skips clone size in some rows; elsewhere it reads once, few, many or a size class.

CDR3nt: TGTGCCAGCAGCGTGGGACTAGCGGTTAACGAGCAGTACTTC; CDR3aa: CASSVGLAVNEQYF; j_gene: TRBJ2-7; abundance: NA; v_gene: TRBV9; d_gene: TRBD2
CDR3nt: TGTGCCAGCAGCCAAAGGCCCAGGGGGAGGCAAGAGACCCAGTACTTC; CDR3aa: CASSQRPRGRQETQYF; j_gene: TRBJ2-5; abundance: NA; v_gene: TRBV14; d_gene: NA
CDR3nt: TGTGCCAGCATCAGGAGGCTTCAAGGGATGGATCAGCCCCAGCATTTT; CDR3aa: CASIRRLQGMDQPQHF; j_gene: TRBJ1-5; abundance: NA; v_gene: TRBV21-1; d_gene: NA
CDR3nt: TGTGCCAGCAGCTTAATAGGCACCATATATTTT; CDR3aa: CASSLIGTIYF; j_gene: TRBJ1-3; abundance: NA; v_gene: TRBV11-2; d_gene: NA
CDR3nt: TGTGCCAGCAGTGAAGCGGGACACGAGGTTGGAAACACCATATATTTT; CDR3aa: CASSEAGHEVGNTIYF; j_gene: TRBJ1-3; abundance: NA; v_gene: TRBV6-1; d_gene: NA
CDR3nt: TGTGCCAGCACCTCAATGGTTGGCGTCCAAGAGACCCAGTACTTC; CDR3aa: CASTSMVGVQETQYF; j_gene: TRBJ2-5; abundance: NA; v_gene: TRBV7-2; d_gene: NA
CDR3nt: TGTGCCAGCAGTGAAGAGCACAGGCAAGGGGGAGCTTTCTTT; CDR3aa: CASSEEHRQGGAFF; j_gene: TRBJ1-1; abundance: once; v_gene: TRBV6-1; d_gene: NA
CDR3nt: TGTGCCAGCAGCGTCCTCGACAGGGCCTCCTACGAGCAGTACTTC; CDR3aa: CASSVLDRASYEQYF; j_gene: TRBJ2-7; abundance: NA; v_gene: TRBV9; d_gene: TRBD1
CDR3nt: TGTGCCAGCAGCTATGCCCCCGGCACAGATACGCAGTATTTT; CDR3aa: CASSYAPGTDTQYF; j_gene: TRBJ2-3; abundance: NA; v_gene: TRBV5-4; d_gene: NA
CDR3nt: TGTGCCAGCAGTGATGCTAGCGGGGGCACAGATACGCAGTATTTT; CDR3aa: CASSDASGGTDTQYF; j_gene: TRBJ2-3; abundance: NA; v_gene: TRBV6-4; d_gene: TRBD2
CDR3nt: TGTGCCAGTAGTTACAGGCGGCAGGGGGCCCCCCACAATGAGCAGTTCTTC; CDR3aa: CASSYRRQGAPHNEQFF; j_gene: TRBJ2-1; abundance: NA; v_gene: TRBV19; d_gene: TRBD1
CDR3nt: TGCAGCGTTGGCACAATCAGGGGGCGCAGGTCTAATGAGCAGTTCTTC; CDR3aa: CSVGTIRGRRSNEQFF; j_gene: TRBJ2-1; abundance: NA; v_gene: TRBV29-1; d_gene: TRBD1
CDR3nt: TGTGCCAGCAGCCGTTCCCCGGGGCGTAGCAATCAGCCCCAGCATTTT; CDR3aa: CASSRSPGRSNQPQHF; j_gene: TRBJ1-5; abundance: few; v_gene: TRBV5-6; d_gene: NA
CDR3nt: TGTGCCAGCAGGGTGAGGGTTGGGGGCCAAGAGACCCAGTACTTC; CDR3aa: CASRVRVGGQETQYF; j_gene: TRBJ2-5; abundance: NA; v_gene: TRBV28; d_gene: NA
CDR3nt: TGCGCCAGCGCTCCGCTCGGGCAGGGGAACACTGAAGCTTTCTTT; CDR3aa: CASAPLGQGNTEAFF; j_gene: TRBJ1-1; abundance: few; v_gene: TRBV5-1; d_gene: NA
CDR3nt: TGTGCCAGTAGTATAGTTATGTGGGCAGCCAAGAACACTGAAGCTTTCTTT; CDR3aa: CASSIVMWAAKNTEAFF; j_gene: TRBJ1-1; abundance: NA; v_gene: TRBV19; d_gene: NA
CDR3nt: TGTGCCAGCAGCTTTCGAAGTCAAGAGACCCAGTACTTC; CDR3aa: CASSFRSQETQYF; j_gene: TRBJ2-5; abundance: NA; v_gene: TRBV5-6; d_gene: NA
CDR3nt: TGTGCCAGCAGCCCAAGGGGGCCAGATACGCAGTATTTT; CDR3aa: CASSPRGPDTQYF; j_gene: TRBJ2-3; abundance: NA; v_gene: TRBV7-3; d_gene: TRBD1
CDR3nt: TGTGCCAGCAGCCCCCTTTTGAGCACAGATACGCAGTATTTT; CDR3aa: CASSPLLSTDTQYF; j_gene: TRBJ2-3; abundance: NA; v_gene: TRBV7-2; d_gene: NA
CDR3nt: TGTGCCAGCTCACGGACTAGCGGGAGCTATGAGCAGTTCTTC; CDR3aa: CASSRTSGSYEQFF; j_gene: TRBJ2-1; abundance: NA; v_gene: TRBV18; d_gene: TRBD2
CDR3nt: TGCGCCAGCAGTTTTGGGGGACAGGGGGCAGAGACCCAGTACTTC; CDR3aa: CASSFGGQGAETQYF; j_gene: TRBJ2-5; abundance: NA; v_gene: TRBV5-1; d_gene: TRBD1
CDR3nt: TGTGCCATCAGTGAGTGGACAGGGGGCATATACGAGCAGTACTTC; CDR3aa: CAISEWTGGIYEQYF; j_gene: TRBJ2-7; abundance: NA; v_gene: TRBV10-3; d_gene: TRBD1
CDR3nt: TGTGCCAGCAGTGCCTTGGGGGCGAGGGGCAAAAACATTCAGTACTTC; CDR3aa: CASSALGARGKNIQYF; j_gene: TRBJ2-4; abundance: once; v_gene: TRBV28; d_gene: NA
CDR3nt: TGCAGCGTTGAAAGAGGCTATGGCTACACCTTC; CDR3aa: CSVERGYGYTF; j_gene: TRBJ1-2; abundance: few; v_gene: TRBV29-1; d_gene: NA
CDR3nt: TGTGCCAGCAGCTTTCTACTAGCGGGAGGAAAATTCTTATACAATGAGCAGTTCTTC; CDR3aa: CASSFLLAGGKFLYNEQFF; j_gene: TRBJ2-1; abundance: NA; v_gene: TRBV7-9; d_gene: TRBD2
CDR3nt: TGTGCCAGCAGCCAAGGGGGCCAGGGCCCAACCCAAAATGAACAGTTCTTC; CDR3aa: CASSQGGQGPTQNEQFF; j_gene: TRBJ2-1; abundance: NA; v_gene: TRBV4-2; d_gene: NA
CDR3nt: TGTGCCAGCAGCTTAGGAGGCACTGGGGCCAACGTCCTGACTTTC; CDR3aa: CASSLGGTGANVLTF; j_gene: TRBJ2-6; abundance: NA; v_gene: TRBV5-4; d_gene: NA
CDR3nt: TGTGCCTGGAGTCCAGGACTAGCGGGAACATACGAGCAGTACTTC; CDR3aa: CAWSPGLAGTYEQYF; j_gene: TRBJ2-7; abundance: NA; v_gene: TRBV30; d_gene: TRBD2
CDR3nt: TGTGCTAGTGGTCCCGGACAGGGGAGGCAGCCCCAGCATTTT; CDR3aa: CASGPGQGRQPQHF; j_gene: TRBJ1-5; abundance: once; v_gene: TRBV12-5; d_gene: TRBD1
CDR3nt: TGTGCCAGCCATCCCAGCGGGAGCTCCTACGAGCAGTACTTC; CDR3aa: CASHPSGSSYEQYF; j_gene: TRBJ2-7; abundance: NA; v_gene: TRBV28; d_gene: TRBD2
CDR3nt: TGTGCCAGCAGCCGACAGGGGGCAACTAATGAAAAACTGTTTTTT; CDR3aa: CASSRQGATNEKLFF; j_gene: TRBJ1-4; abundance: NA; v_gene: TRBV7-9; d_gene: TRBD1
CDR3nt: TGTGCCAGCAGCTTAAGAACCGGTGGAAACACCATATATTTT; CDR3aa: CASSLRTGGNTIYF; j_gene: TRBJ1-3; abundance: NA; v_gene: TRBV7-9; d_gene: NA
CDR3nt: TGTGCCAGCAGCCAAGATAAGGGGACAGGGGGTCTCAATGAGCAGTTCTTC; CDR3aa: CASSQDKGTGGLNEQFF; j_gene: TRBJ2-1; abundance: NA; v_gene: TRBV14; d_gene: TRBD1
CDR3nt: TGTGCCAGCAGCTTTGAGCCCCTGCTTTACGAGCAGTACTTC; CDR3aa: CASSFEPLLYEQYF; j_gene: TRBJ2-7; abundance: few; v_gene: TRBV7-2; d_gene: NA
CDR3nt: TGTGCCAGCACCCCGACAGGGAGAAACACCATATATTTT; CDR3aa: CASTPTGRNTIYF; j_gene: TRBJ1-3; abundance: NA; v_gene: TRBV7-3; d_gene: TRBD1
CDR3nt: TGTGCCAGCAGTTACGCCACAGGCCTTAACTATGGCTACACCTTC; CDR3aa: CASSYATGLNYGYTF; j_gene: TRBJ1-2; abundance: NA; v_gene: TRBV6-5; d_gene: NA
CDR3nt: TGCGCCAGCAGCCCTGGACAGGACTACAATGAGCAGTTCTTC; CDR3aa: CASSPGQDYNEQFF; j_gene: TRBJ2-1; abundance: NA; v_gene: TRBV5-1; d_gene: TRBD1
CDR3nt: TGTGCCATCCTGACTAGCGGGAGTTACGAGCAGTACTTC; CDR3aa: CAILTSGSYEQYF; j_gene: TRBJ2-7; abundance: NA; v_gene: TRBV30; d_gene: TRBD2
CDR3nt: TGTGCCTGGGGGCCTGCTGGACCCGGGGAGCTGTTTTTT; CDR3aa: CAWGPAGPGELFF; j_gene: TRBJ2-2; abundance: NA; v_gene: TRBV30; d_gene: NA